The 30 T cell receptor beta chains below come from one sample, sequenced in a study of blood T cell repertoires in COVID-19. Profiling relied on immunoSEQ multiplex PCR, and the TCRdb table lists in-frame clones only, not all of them. The sample lists roughly 50,000 clones, 90% seen once, with over 4% in the top ten. Material for sequencing was peripheral blood. Every receptor here comes from a man aged 70 or older with acute or convalescent COVID-19.

The J gene is TRBJ2-3, the V gene TRBV7-9, with 8 positions matching TRBD2. Germline V gene data show CDR1 as SEHNR and CDR2 as FQNEAQ (reference sequence). The CDR3 totals 17 residues. Trimming at V came to 0 bases and at J to 4 bases, leaving 9 bases not matched to a gene. CDR3 DNA: TGTGCCAGCAGCTTAGCGCGGGGGGCCGACCCGGCAGATACGCAGTATTTT. Translating it yields CASSLARGADPADTQYF.

The chain couples TRBV9 to TRBJ2-1, with D tentatively TRBD2 (5 bases). The CDR3 length is 15 residues. Per the germline V gene, CDR1 is SGDLS and CDR2 is YYNGEE. V lost 0 bases and J lost 4, with 11 bases in between. CDR3 bases: TGTGCCAGCAGCGTAGCTCCTCCGGGATACAATGAGCAGTTCTTC. It codes for CASSVAPPGYNEQFF. Full variable domain (remainder filled in from reference TRBV9 and TRBJ2-1): DSGVTQTPKHLITATGQRVTLRCSPRSGDLSVYWYQQSLDQGLQFLIQYYNGEERAKGNILERFSAQQFPDLHSELNLSSLELGDSALYFCASSVAPPGYNEQFFGPGTRLTVL.

This clone was counted once. The rearrangement joins TRBV19 to TRBJ2-7; TRBD1 matches at 8 bases. Germline V lookup: CDR1 LNHDA, CDR2 SQIVND (reference sequence). There are 12 residues in the CDR3. V lost 5 bases, J lost 3 bases, and 0 bases stayed unmatched. Written as DNA, the CDR3 is TGTGCCAGTAGTGACAGGGGCTACGAGCAGTACTTC. This translates into CASSDRGYEQYF.

V usage is TRBV5-6 and J usage is TRBJ2-2, with TRBD1 matching over 7 bases. The V and J ends lost 4 bases and 0 bases, in that order; junction bases with no gene match: 9. Per germline, CDR1 SGHDT and CDR2 YYEEEE. This CDR3 is 17 amino acids long. CDR3 amino acids: CASSPTSTGPNTGELFF. Here the CDR3 DNA reads TGTGCCAGCAGCCCGACGTCGACAGGGCCGAACACCGGGGAGCTGTTTTTT.

V gene TRBV19 combines with J gene TRBJ1-2, with D perhaps matching TRBD1 (6 bases). CDR1 and CDR2 (germline): LNHDA, SQIVND (reference sequence). Deletions cut 7 bases from V and 4 bases from J, with 25 bases between. There are 17 residues in the CDR3. This CDR3 reads CASKRQESRILTYGYTF. CDR3 nucleotide sequence: TGTGCCAGTAAGAGACAGGAATCAAGGATCCTAACCTATGGCTACACCTTC. The whole variable domain, remainder taken from reference TRBV19 and TRBJ1-2, is DGGITQSPKYLFRKEGQNVTLSCEQNLNHDAMYWYRQDPGQGLRLIYYSQIVNDFQKGDIAEGYSVSREKKESFPLTVTSAQKNPTAFYLCASKRQESRILTYGYTFGSGTRLTVV.

The V gene is TRBV30, the J gene TRBJ1-5; D gene unclear. CDR1 and CDR2 from the germline V gene are GTSNPN and SVGIG (reference sequence). The CDR3 is made up of 15 amino acids. V lost 6 bases and J lost 1, with 16 bases in between. The DNA for the CDR3 is TGTGCCTGTCCTGGTAACTGCTCGAGCAATCAGCCCCAGCATTTT. Its translation is CACPGNCSSNQPQHF. The full variable domain, in which reference TRBV30 and TRBJ1-5 provide the parts outside the CDR3, is SQTIHQWPATLVQPVGSPLSLECTVEGTSNPNLYWYRQAAGRGLQLLFYSVGIGQISSEVPQNLSASRPQDRQFILSSKKLLLSDSGFYLCACPGNCSSNQPQHFGDGTRLSIL.

The chain carries TRBV19 and TRBJ1-2; perhaps TRBD1 as D (5 bases). V gave up 7 bases and J gave up 2 bases, with 26 bases separating them. This CDR3 is 18 amino acids long. Per germline, CDR1 LNHDA and CDR2 SQIVND (reference sequence). CDR3 nucleotides: TGTGCCAGTACCATCGTGGGGCCAGGTGACCTTGAGAACTATGGCTACACCTTC. It is translated as CASTIVGPGDLENYGYTF.

The rearrangement uses TRBV6-5 and TRBJ1-3; TRBD1 matches at 7 bases. CDR1 is MNHEY and CDR2 is SVGAGI in the germline V gene. The CDR3 loop spans 12 amino acids. The CDR3 region has the DNA TGTGTCGTACAGGGGCCTTGGGGCACCATATATTTT. Residues: CVVQGPWGTIYF.

The chain uses TRBV27 and TRBJ2-5; no firm D call. Looked up from germline, CDR1 is MNHEY and CDR2 is SMNVEV (reference sequence). V shed 5 bases and J shed 2 bases, with 18 bases lying between them. The CDR3 has 16 amino acids. CDR3 sequence (DNA): TGTGCCAGCAGTCCCGATAGAGCGCTAAAACAAGAGACCCAGTACTTC. Translation gives CASSPDRALKQETQYF.

J is TRBJ1-5 and V is TRBV29-1; 9 positions agree with TRBD1. J lost 1 base, V lost 6 bases, and 4 bases had no gene match. CDR1 SQVTM and CDR2 ANQGSEA come from the germline V gene. This CDR3 comprises 14 residues. The CDR3: CSVRTGESNQPQHF. The DNA for the CDR3 is TGCAGCGTCCGGACAGGGGAAAGCAATCAGCCCCAGCATTTT.

The chain recombines TRBV2 with TRBJ1-2; 8 bases match TRBD1. The V segment lost 7 bases and the J segment 4 bases; nucleotides outside the gene matches: 11. The germline CDR1 and CDR2 sequences are SNHLY and FYNNEI. The CDR3 is 15 residues long. The CDR3: CASTPLGTGPYGYTF. The CDR3 DNA follows: TGTGCCAGCACCCCCCTGGGGACAGGACCCTATGGCTACACCTTC.

J is TRBJ2-7 and V is TRBV5-1, with 10 bases matching TRBD2. Losses at the gene ends were 2 bases for V and 7 bases for J; bases not matched to a gene: 9. CDR1 is SGHRS and CDR2 is YFSETQ in the germline V gene. The CDR3 consists of 15 residues. The DNA for the CDR3 is TGCGCCAGCAGCTTAACTAGCGGGGCCCTGGGGGAGCAGTACTTC. It specifies CASSLTSGALGEQYF.

In this sample, this clone turned up once. The identical CDR3 is also encoded by other nucleotide sequences in the sample. The rearrangement uses TRBV20-1 and TRBJ1-1, with 7 bases identical to TRBD1. With V trimmed by 6 bases and J by 6 bases, 4 bases remained unmatched. Germline CDR1 DFQATT, CDR2 SNEGSKA (reference sequence). CDR3 length: 11 amino acids. CDR3 DNA sequence: TGCAGTGCCCGGACAGGCGCTGAAGCTTTCTTT. The encoded protein is CSARTGAEAFF.

This rearrangement joins TRBV7-2 to TRBJ2-7; tentatively, D is TRBD1 (5 bases). The CDR3 has 14 amino acids. From germline, CDR1 is SGHTA and CDR2 FQGNSA. The V end was cut by 6 bases, the J end by 1 base, with 13 bases between. For the CDR3, the DNA is TGTGCCAGCAGTCTCAGGGTATTATCCTACGAGCAGTACTTC. As protein: CASSLRVLSYEQYF. Looking up the rest from reference TRBV7-2 and TRBJ2-7 gives the full variable domain: GAGVSQSPSNKVTEKGKDVELRCDPISGHTALYWYRQSLGQGLEFLIYFQGNSAPDKSGLPSDRFSAERTGGSVSTLTIQRTQQEDSAVYLCASSLRVLSYEQYFGPGTRLTVT.

V is TRBV29-1 and J is TRBJ1-2; TRBD1 might be the D (5 bases). CDR3 length: 13 amino acids. Trimming removed 0 bases at V and 8 bases at J, with 13 bases between. Germline CDR1 reads SQVTM; CDR2 reads ANQGSEA. CDR3 residues: CSVEDQQGGGYTF. CDR3 DNA sequence: TGCAGCGTTGAAGATCAGCAGGGTGGCGGCTACACCTTC.

This chain joins TRBV29-1 and TRBJ2-3; 8 bases line up with TRBD2. The germline V gene has CDR1 SQVTM and CDR2 ANQGSEA. The CDR3 consists of 15 residues. With 2 bases clipped from V and 5 bases from J, the junction kept 9 bases outside the gene matches. Here the CDR3 reads CSVESSGGGGDTQYF. The CDR3, as DNA: TGCAGCGTTGAATCGAGCGGGGGAGGTGGAGATACGCAGTATTTT.

The chain recombines TRBV9 with TRBJ1-1; possibly TRBD1 for D (6 bases). V was clipped by 4 bases and J by 1 base, with 20 bases between them. CDR1 and CDR2 (germline): SGDLS, YYNGEE. The CDR3 consists of 17 residues. CDR3 in amino acids: CASSPGTGTKKNTEAFF. Written as DNA, the CDR3 is TGTGCCAGCAGCCCAGGGACCGGGACAAAAAAGAACACTGAAGCTTTCTTT. The full variable domain, rest sourced from reference TRBV9 and TRBJ1-1, is DSGVTQTPKHLITATGQRVTLRCSPRSGDLSVYWYQQSLDQGLQFLIQYYNGEERAKGNILERFSAQQFPDLHSELNLSSLELGDSALYFCASSPGTGTKKNTEAFFGQGTRLTVV.

CDR3: CAWSRGRRTAYEQYF. The CDR3 nucleotides read TGTGCCTGGAGTAGAGGAAGACGGACAGCCTACGAGCAGTACTTC. The chain combines TRBV30 with TRBJ2-7, with D perhaps TRBD1 (6 bases). Germline V gene lookup returns CDR1 GTSNPN and CDR2 SVGIG (reference sequence). The CDR3 sequence is 15 residues long. The V and J ends lost 2 bases and 2 bases respectively, with 16 bases between them.

This chain connects TRBV25-1 to TRBJ1-3; D may be TRBD1 (5 bases). Germline CDR1 is MGHDK and CDR2 is SYGVNS. The CDR3 consists of 14 residues. V lost 6 bases to trimming and J lost 2 bases, with 11 bases between them. The CDR3 loop is CASSEGEAGNTIYF. CDR3 sequence (DNA): TGTGCCAGCAGCGAAGGGGAGGCTGGAAACACCATATATTTT.

This clone has a single count. The chain carries TRBV27 and TRBJ1-6; TRBD1 agrees at 11 bases. The CDR3 extends over 14 amino acids. CDR1 and CDR2 from the germline V gene are MNHEY and SMNVEV (reference sequence). V shed 10 bases and J 5 bases; nucleotides not matched to a gene: 4. CDR3 coding DNA: TGTGCCACCTCGGGACAGGGGGATAATTCACCCCTCCACTTT. This sequence encodes CATSGQGDNSPLHF.

This clone was seen more than once but under ten times. This rearrangement joins TRBV5-6 to TRBJ1-6; no firm D call. The CDR3 is 14 amino acids. Germline assignment: CDR1 SGHDT and CDR2 YYEEEE. The V end lost 0 bases, the J end lost 4 bases, and 5 bases lay between the germline ends. DNA of the CDR3: TGTGCCAGCAGCTTGGACAGATATAATTCACCCCTCCACTTT. This gives the protein CASSLDRYNSPLHF.

This clone was recorded a few times. One end of the junction fails to match germline, which may point to a read error. The V gene is TRBV19, the J gene TRBJ1-1; a possible D gene is TRBD1 (5 bases). The CDR3 covers 14 residues. Germline CDR1 is LNHDA and CDR2 is SQIVND (reference sequence). The CDR3 coding sequence is TGTGCCAGTAGTTTAGACAGAACGAACACTGAAGCTTTCTTT. Residues: CASSLDRTNTEAFF.

This chain links TRBV6-5 with TRBJ1-1; 9 bases are a match to TRBD1. V shed 4 bases, J shed 1 base, and the junction held 1 base outside the gene matches. The germline CDR1 and CDR2 sequences are MNHEY and SVGAGI. This CDR3 is built from 14 residues. CDR3 protein: CASSLQGANTEAFF. The CDR3, as DNA: TGTGCCAGCAGTTTACAGGGGGCGAACACTGAAGCTTTCTTT.

The chain recombines TRBV6-2 or TRBV6-3 with TRBJ1-2; D not resolved. CDR1 and CDR2 (germline): MNHEY, SVGEGT. This CDR3 is built from 11 residues. The germline V and J ends were trimmed by 6 bases and 10 bases, with 12 bases remaining between them. Here the CDR3 reads CASSFTRIYTF. The CDR3 DNA sequence: TGTGCCAGCAGCTTTACGAGGATCTACACCTTC.

This chain connects TRBV19 to TRBJ2-1; possible D gene TRBD1, 5 bases. This CDR3 spans 13 amino acids. V lost 3 bases and J lost 7, with 10 bases in between. Germline CDR1 reads LNHDA; CDR2 reads SQIVND (reference sequence). CDR3 DNA: TGTGCCAGTAGTATTATTAAGGGGAATGAGCAGTTCTTC. Translated, it gives CASSIIKGNEQFF.

This rearrangement joins TRBV12-5 to TRBJ1-5, with a weak D call TRBD1 (6 bases). Trimming shortened V by 5 bases and J by 5 bases, and 16 bases separated the two germline ends. Per germline, CDR1 LGHNT and CDR2 FRNRAP. This CDR3 is 15 amino acids long. This chain's CDR3 is CASGLQGEIHQPQHF. The CDR3 DNA reads as TGTGCTAGTGGTCTACAGGGTGAAATTCATCAGCCCCAGCATTTT. Together with reference TRBV12-5 and TRBJ1-5, the CDR3 gives the full variable domain: DARVTQTPRHKVTEMGQEVTMRCQPILGHNTVFWYRQTMMQGLELLAYFRNRAPLDDSGMPKDRFSAEMPDATLATLKIQPSEPRDSAVYFCASGLQGEIHQPQHFGDGTRLSIL.

V usage is TRBV29-1 and J usage is TRBJ1-6; no clear D. V was trimmed by 4 bases and J by 10 bases, leaving 11 bases between them. The germline CDR1 and CDR2 sequences are SQVTM and ANQGSEA. There are 12 residues in the CDR3. The CDR3 region has the DNA TGCAGCGTTGCAGAGGCGGGATCACCCCTCCACTTT. It is translated as CSVAEAGSPLHF.

The chain combines TRBV28 with TRBJ1-2; D gene uncertain. Germline values: CDR1 MDHEN, CDR2 SYDVKM. The ends were cut back, 2 bases at V and 2 bases at J, with 6 bases in the middle. The CDR3 consists of 13 residues. CDR3 sequence reads: CASSLPQNYGYTF. The CDR3 region has the DNA TGTGCCAGCAGTTTACCCCAGAACTATGGCTACACCTTC.

This chain connects TRBV7-3 to TRBJ1-2; unclear D gene. Germline values: CDR1 SGHTA, CDR2 FQGTGA. The CDR3 contains 13 residues. Between the trimmed V and J ends, which lost 1 base and 6 bases, there was a span of 9 bases. The CDR3 spells CASSLRAGNGYTF. The CDR3 nucleotides read TGTGCCAGCAGCTTAAGGGCAGGAAATGGCTACACCTTC.

V is TRBV6-5 and J is TRBJ1-2, with no clear D. Germline lookup yields CDR1 MNHEY and CDR2 SVGAGI. Between the trimmed V and J ends, which lost 2 bases and 2 bases, there was a span of 9 bases. The CDR3 is 14 residues long. In DNA, the CDR3 is TGTGCCAGCAGTTACGGGAGAGCGAACTATGGCTACACCTTC. Translation: CASSYGRANYGYTF.